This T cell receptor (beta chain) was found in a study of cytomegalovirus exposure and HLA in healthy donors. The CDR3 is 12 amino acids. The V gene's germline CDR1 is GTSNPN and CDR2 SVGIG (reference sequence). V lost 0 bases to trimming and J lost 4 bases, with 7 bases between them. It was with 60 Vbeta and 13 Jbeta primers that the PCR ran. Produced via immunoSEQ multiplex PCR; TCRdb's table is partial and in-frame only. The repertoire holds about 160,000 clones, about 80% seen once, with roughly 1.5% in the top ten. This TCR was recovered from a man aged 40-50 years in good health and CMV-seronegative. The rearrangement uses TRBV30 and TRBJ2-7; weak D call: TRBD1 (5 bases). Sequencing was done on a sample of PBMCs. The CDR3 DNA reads TGTGCCTGGAGTGTTGGGGCATACGAGCAGTACTTC. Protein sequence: CAWSVGAYEQYF.